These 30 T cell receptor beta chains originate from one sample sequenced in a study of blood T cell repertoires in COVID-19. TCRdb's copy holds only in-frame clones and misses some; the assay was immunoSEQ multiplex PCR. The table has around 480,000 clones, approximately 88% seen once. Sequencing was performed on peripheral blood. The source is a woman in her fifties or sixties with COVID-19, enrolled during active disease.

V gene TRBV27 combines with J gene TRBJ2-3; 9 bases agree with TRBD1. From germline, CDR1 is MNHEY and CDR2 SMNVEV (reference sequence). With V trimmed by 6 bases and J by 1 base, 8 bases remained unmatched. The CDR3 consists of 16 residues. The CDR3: CASRRPGQGRTDTQYF. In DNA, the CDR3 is TGTGCCAGCAGGCGGCCGGGACAGGGACGCACAGATACGCAGTATTTT.

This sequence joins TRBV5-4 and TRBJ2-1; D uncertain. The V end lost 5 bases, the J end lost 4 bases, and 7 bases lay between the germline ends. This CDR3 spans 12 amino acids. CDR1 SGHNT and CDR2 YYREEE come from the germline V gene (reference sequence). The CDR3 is CASSAEYNEQFF. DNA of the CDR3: TGTGCCAGCAGTGCGGAGTACAATGAGCAGTTCTTC.

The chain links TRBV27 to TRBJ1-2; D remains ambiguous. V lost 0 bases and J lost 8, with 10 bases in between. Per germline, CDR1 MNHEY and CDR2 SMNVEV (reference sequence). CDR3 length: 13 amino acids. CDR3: CASSLSPLSGYTF. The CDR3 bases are TGTGCCAGCAGTTTATCCCCCTTGAGCGGCTACACCTTC.

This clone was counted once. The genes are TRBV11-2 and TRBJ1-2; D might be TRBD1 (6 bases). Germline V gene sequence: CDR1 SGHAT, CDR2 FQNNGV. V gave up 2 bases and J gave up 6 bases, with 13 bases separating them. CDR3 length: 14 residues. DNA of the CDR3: TGTGCCAGCAGCTTAACAGGGCAGATCCATGGCTACACCTTC. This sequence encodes CASSLTGQIHGYTF.

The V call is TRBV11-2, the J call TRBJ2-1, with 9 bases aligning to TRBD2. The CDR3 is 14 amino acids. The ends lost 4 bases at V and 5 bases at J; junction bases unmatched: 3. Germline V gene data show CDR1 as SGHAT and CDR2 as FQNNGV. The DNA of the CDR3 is TGTGCCAGCAGCTATAGCGGGGGTCACAATGAGCAGTTCTTC. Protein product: CASSYSGGHNEQFF.

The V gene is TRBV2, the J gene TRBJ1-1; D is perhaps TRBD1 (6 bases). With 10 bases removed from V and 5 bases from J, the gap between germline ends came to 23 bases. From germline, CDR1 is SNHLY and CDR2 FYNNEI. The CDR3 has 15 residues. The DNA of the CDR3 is TGTGCCACTACCCTGGGGGCAGGGCAGTATACTGAAGCTTTCTTT. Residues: CATTLGAGQYTEAFF. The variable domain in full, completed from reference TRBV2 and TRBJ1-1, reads EPEVTQTPSHQVTQMGQEVILRCVPISNHLYFYWYRQILGQKVEFLVSFYNNEISEKSEIFDDQFSVERPDGSNFTLKIRSTKLEDSAMYFCATTLGAGQYTEAFFGQGTRLTVV.

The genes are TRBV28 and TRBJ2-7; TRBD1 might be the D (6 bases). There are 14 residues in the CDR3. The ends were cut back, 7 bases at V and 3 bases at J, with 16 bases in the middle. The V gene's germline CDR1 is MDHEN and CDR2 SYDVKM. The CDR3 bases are TGTGCCAGCATCGGGACAACCCTTAACTACGAGCAGTACTTC. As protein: CASIGTTLNYEQYF.

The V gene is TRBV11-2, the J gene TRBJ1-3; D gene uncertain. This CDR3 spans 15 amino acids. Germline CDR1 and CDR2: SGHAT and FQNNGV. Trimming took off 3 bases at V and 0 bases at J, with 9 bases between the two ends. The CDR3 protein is CASSLRAYSGNTIYF. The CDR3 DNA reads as TGTGCCAGCAGCTTGAGGGCCTACTCTGGAAACACCATATATTTT.

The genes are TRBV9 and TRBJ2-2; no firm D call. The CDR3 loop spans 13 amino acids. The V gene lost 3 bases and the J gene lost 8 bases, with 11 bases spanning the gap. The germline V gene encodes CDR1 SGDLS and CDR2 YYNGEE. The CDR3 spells CASSGGSEGELFF. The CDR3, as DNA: TGTGCCAGCAGCGGCGGCAGTGAGGGGGAGCTGTTTTTT.

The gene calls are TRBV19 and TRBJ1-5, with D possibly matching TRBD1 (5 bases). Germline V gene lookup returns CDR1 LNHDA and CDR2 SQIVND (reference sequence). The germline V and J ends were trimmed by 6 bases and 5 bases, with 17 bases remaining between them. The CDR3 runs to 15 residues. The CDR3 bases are TGTGCCAGTAGAAAGATGCAGGGCCTGGATCAGCCCCAGCATTTT. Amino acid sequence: CASRKMQGLDQPQHF.

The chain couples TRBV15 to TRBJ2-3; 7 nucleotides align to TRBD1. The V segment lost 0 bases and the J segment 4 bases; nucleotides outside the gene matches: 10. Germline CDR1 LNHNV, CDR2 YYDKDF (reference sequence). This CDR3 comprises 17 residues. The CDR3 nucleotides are TGTGCCACCAGCAGAGAAAAGACAGGGTACGACGCAGATACGCAGTATTTT. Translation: CATSREKTGYDADTQYF.

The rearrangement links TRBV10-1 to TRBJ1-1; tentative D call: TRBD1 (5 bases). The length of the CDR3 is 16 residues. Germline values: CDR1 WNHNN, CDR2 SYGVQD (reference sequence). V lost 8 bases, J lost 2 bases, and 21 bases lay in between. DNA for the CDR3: TGCGCCAGCGGGGTCGGAAACAGGAAAAAAAACACTGAAGCTTTCTTT. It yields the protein CASGVGNRKKNTEAFF.

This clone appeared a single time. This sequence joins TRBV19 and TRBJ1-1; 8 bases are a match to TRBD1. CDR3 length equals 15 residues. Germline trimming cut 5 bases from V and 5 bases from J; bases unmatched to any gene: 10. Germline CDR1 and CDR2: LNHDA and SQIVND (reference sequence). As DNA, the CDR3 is TGTGCCAGTAGTTCCAGGGGGCGAGGGGAAACTGAAGCTTTCTTT. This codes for CASSSRGRGETEAFF.

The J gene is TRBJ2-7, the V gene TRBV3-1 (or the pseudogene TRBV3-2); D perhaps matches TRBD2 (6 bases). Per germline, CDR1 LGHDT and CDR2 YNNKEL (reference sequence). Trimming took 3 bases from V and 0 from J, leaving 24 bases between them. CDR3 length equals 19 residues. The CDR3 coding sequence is TGTGCCAGCAGCCAGGGAGGATGGGACGGACCCTCCTTCTCCTACGAGCAGTACTTC. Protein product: CASSQGGWDGPSFSYEQYF.

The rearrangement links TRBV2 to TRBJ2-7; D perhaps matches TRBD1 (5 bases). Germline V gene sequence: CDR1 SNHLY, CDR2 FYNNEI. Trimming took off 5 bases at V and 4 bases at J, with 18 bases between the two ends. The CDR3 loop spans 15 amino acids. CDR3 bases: TGTGCCAGCAGTTTCAGGGAAGACGTGGGATACGAGCAGTACTTC. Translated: CASSFREDVGYEQYF.

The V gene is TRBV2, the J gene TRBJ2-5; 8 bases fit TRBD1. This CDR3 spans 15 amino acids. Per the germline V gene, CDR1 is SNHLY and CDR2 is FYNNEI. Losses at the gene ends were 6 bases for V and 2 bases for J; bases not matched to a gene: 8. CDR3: CASSMYRDRQETQYF. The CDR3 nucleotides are TGTGCCAGCAGCATGTACCGGGACAGGCAAGAGACCCAGTACTTC.

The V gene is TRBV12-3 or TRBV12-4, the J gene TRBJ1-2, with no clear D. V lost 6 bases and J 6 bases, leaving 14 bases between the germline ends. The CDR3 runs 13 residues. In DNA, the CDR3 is TGTGCCAGCAGCTACGGTCGCAGCGATGGCTACACCTTC. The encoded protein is CASSYGRSDGYTF.

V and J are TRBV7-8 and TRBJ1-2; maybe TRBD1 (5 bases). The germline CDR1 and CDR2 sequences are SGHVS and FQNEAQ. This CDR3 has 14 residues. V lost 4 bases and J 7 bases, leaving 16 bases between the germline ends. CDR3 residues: CASSSRVAGGGYTF. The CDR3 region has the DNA TGTGCCAGCAGCTCCCGGGTCGCCGGGGGTGGCTACACCTTC.

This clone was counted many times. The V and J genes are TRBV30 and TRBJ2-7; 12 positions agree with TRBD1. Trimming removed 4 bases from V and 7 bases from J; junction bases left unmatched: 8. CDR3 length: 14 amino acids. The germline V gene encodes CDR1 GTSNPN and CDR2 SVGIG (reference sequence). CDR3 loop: CAWKGDRGLGEQYF. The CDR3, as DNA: TGTGCCTGGAAGGGGGACAGGGGGCTAGGAGAGCAGTACTTC.

CDR3 residues: CASSQVSGRGYTF. The CDR3 DNA follows: TGTGCCAGCAGCCAAGTATCCGGCAGGGGCTACACCTTC. The chain employs TRBV14 and TRBJ1-2; no clear D. CDR3 length: 13 amino acids. CDR1 SGHDN and CDR2 FVKESK come from the germline V gene. Trimming cost V 1 base and J 8 bases, with 11 bases left between them.

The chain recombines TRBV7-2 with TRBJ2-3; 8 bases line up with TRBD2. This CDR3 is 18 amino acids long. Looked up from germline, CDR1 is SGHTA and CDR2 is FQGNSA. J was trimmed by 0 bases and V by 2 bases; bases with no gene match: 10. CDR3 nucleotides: TGTGCCAGCAGCTTAATCTCGGTCGGCGGGGGGAGCACAGATACGCAGTATTTT. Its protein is CASSLISVGGGSTDTQYF. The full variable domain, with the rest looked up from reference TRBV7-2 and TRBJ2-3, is GAGVSQSPSNKVTEKGKDVELRCDPISGHTALYWYRQSLGQGLEFLIYFQGNSAPDKSGLPSDRFSAERTGGSVSTLTIQRTQQEDSAVYLCASSLISVGGGSTDTQYFGPGTRLTVL.

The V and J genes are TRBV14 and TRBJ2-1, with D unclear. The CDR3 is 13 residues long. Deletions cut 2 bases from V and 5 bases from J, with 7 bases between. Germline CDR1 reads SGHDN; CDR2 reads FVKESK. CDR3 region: CASSQSLNNEQFF. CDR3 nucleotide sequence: TGTGCCAGCAGCCAATCACTAAACAATGAGCAGTTCTTC.

CDR3 bases: TGTGCCAGCAGCTTAGGGCGGGGGCCCTACAATGAGCAGTTCTTC. Amino acids: CASSLGRGPYNEQFF. This rearrangement joins TRBV7-2 to TRBJ2-1; D might be TRBD2 (7 bases). Trimming removed 1 base at V and 2 bases at J, with 9 bases between. CDR1 and CDR2 from the germline V gene are SGHTA and FQGNSA. The CDR3 runs to 15 residues.

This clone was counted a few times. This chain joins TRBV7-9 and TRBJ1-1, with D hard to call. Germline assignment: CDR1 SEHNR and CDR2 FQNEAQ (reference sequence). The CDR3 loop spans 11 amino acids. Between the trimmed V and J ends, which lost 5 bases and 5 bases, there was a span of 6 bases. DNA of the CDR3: TGTGCCAGCAGCCCTAGTACTGAAGCTTTCTTT. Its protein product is CASSPSTEAFF.

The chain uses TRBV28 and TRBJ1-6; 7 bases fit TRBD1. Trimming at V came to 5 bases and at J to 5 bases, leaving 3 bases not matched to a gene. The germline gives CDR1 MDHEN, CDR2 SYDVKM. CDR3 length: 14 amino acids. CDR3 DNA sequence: TGTGCCAGCAGTGGGGACAGAAATAATTCACCCCTCCACTTT. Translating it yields CASSGDRNNSPLHF.

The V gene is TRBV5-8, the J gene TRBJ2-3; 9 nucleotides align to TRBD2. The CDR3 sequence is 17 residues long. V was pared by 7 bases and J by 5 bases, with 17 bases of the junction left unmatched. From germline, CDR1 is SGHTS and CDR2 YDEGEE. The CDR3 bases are TGTGCCAGCTCCCGAACCCGAGCGGGGGGCCCGTTAGATACGCAGTATTTT. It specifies CASSRTRAGGPLDTQYF. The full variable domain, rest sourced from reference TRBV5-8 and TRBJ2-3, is EAGVTQSPTHLIKTRGQQATLRCSPISGHTSVYWYQQALGLGLQFLLWYDEGEERNRGNFPPRFSGRQFPNYSSELNVNALELEDSALYLCASSRTRAGGPLDTQYFGPGTRLTVL.

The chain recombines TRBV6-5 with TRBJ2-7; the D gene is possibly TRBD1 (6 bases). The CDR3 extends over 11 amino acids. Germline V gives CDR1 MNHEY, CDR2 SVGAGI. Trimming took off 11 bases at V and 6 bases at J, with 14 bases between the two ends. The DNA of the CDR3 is TGTGCCGTACACAGGGTGAGCGAGCAGTACTTC. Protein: CAVHRVSEQYF.

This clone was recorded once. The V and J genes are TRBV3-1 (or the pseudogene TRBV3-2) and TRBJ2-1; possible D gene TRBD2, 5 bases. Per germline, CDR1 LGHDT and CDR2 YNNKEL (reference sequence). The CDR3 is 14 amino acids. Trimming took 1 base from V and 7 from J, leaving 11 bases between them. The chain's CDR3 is CASSQASRGNEQFF. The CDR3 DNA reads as TGTGCCAGCAGCCAAGCATCGAGAGGGAATGAGCAGTTCTTC.

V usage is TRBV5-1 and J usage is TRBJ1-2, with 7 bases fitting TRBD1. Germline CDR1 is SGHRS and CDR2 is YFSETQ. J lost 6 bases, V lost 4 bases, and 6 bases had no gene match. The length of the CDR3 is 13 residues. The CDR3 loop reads CASSATGSDGYTF. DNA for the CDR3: TGCGCCAGCAGCGCGACAGGGTCTGATGGCTACACCTTC. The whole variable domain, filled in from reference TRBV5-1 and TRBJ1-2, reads KAGVTQTPRYLIKTRGQQVTLSCSPISGHRSVSWYQQTPGQGLQFLFEYFSETQRNKGNFPGRFSGRQFSNSRSEMNVSTLELGDSALYLCASSATGSDGYTFGSGTRLTVV.

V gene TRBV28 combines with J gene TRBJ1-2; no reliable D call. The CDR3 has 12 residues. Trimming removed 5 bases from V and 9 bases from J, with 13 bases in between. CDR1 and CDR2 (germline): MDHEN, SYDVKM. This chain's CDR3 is CASSPTRISYTF. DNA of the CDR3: TGTGCCAGCAGTCCGACTAGGATCAGCTACACCTTC.